This TCR beta chain is from a study of memory CD4+ T cells and cytomegalovirus serostatus. Profiling relied on immunoSEQ multiplex PCR, and the TCRdb table lists in-frame clones only, not all of them. The table lists over 75,000 clones, about four fifths of them singletons. Single viable CD3+CD4+CD8-CD45RO+ cells were sorted as the memory CD4+ T cells. Serostatus was set by detecting CMV pp150, pp28, p38, p52 IgG. CD4+ T cells were isolated by positive magnetic selection. The CDR3 covers 13 residues. The V end was cut by 4 bases, the J end by 2 bases, with 9 bases between. From germline, CDR1 is GTSNPN and CDR2 SVGIG (reference sequence).

V is TRBV30 and J is TRBJ1-3; D call uncertain. The material sequenced was memory CD4+ T cells from blood. The clonotype was recovered from an adult in good health and CMV-seropositive. CDR3 nucleotides: TGTGCCTGGAACAGAAGGACTGGAAACACCATATATTTT. Protein product: CAWNRRTGNTIYF.